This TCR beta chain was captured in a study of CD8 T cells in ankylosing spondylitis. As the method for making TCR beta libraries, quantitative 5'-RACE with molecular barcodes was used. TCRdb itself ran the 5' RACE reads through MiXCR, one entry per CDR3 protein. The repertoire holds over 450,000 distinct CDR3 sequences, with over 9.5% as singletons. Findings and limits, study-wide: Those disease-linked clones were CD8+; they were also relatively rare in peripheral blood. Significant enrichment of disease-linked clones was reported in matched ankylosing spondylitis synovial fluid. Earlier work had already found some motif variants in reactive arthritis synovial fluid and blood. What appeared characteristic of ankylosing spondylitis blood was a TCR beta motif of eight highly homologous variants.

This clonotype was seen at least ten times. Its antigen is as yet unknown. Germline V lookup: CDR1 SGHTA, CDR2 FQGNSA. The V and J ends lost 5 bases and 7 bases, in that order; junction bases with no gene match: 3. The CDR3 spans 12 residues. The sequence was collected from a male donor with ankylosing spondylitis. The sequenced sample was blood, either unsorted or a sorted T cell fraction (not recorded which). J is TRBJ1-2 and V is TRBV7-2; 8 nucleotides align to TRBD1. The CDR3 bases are TGTGCCAGCAGCGCCGGACAGGGTGGCTACACCTTC. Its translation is CASSAGQGGYTF.